This T cell receptor beta chain is drawn from a study of T cell responses to AZD1222 COVID-19 vaccine. General observations from the study: Donors were largely white British and mainly female; clonal diversity was possibly underestimated.

Details on this clone: Its antigen is unknown.

Clones were sequenced by immunoSEQ multiplex PCR, and TCRdb holds only the in-frame ones, with some missing. The profile shows roughly 190,000 clones, over 90% of them singletons. Germline V gene sequence: CDR1 SGHVS, CDR2 FNYEAQ. Trimming pared 1 base from V and 1 base from J, leaving 19 bases between. CDR3 size: 18 residues. The rearrangement uses TRBV7-6 and TRBJ1-1; TRBD1 might be the D (5 bases). The clonotype was recovered from an adult in good health. The input for sequencing was peripheral blood, taken on day 0 of AZD1222 vaccination. Written as DNA, the CDR3 is TGTGCCAGCAGCTTAGACGGGGTCTCGACAGATTCGAACACTGAAGCTTTCTTT. As protein: CASSLDGVSTDSNTEAFF. Full variable domain (outside the CDR3, taken from reference TRBV7-6 and TRBJ1-1): GAGVSQSPRYKVTKRGQDVALRCDPISGHVSLYWYRQALGQGPEFLTYFNYEAQQDKSGLPNDRFSAERPEGSISTLTIQRTEQRDSAMYRCASSLDGVSTDSNTEAFFGQGTRLTVV.